Reported below is one T cell receptor (beta chain). Its target is not known. Sequencing was performed with immunoSEQ multiplex PCR; in TCRdb, only in-frame clones are kept and a portion is missing. The sample consists of a few hundred thousand clones, roughly 91% of them appearing once. Germline CDR1 is MDHEN and CDR2 is SYDVKM. V lost 11 bases and J 0 bases, leaving 18 bases between the germline ends. This CDR3 comprises 15 residues. This sample was taken from a study of shared clonotypes between healthy human individuals. Study findings and constraints: The diversity represented, both genetic and in exposure history, was limited by few donors.

The chain has TRBV28 and TRBJ2-3, with D possibly TRBD2 on 6 matching bases. This receptor was obtained from a man aged 18 to 30 in good health. Input material: memory CD8+ T cells sorted from blood. Sample subset: CD45RO+ cells pooled with CCR7-negative TemRA cells. In DNA form, the CDR3 reads TGTGCCTCGTACCAGACGGGGGATAGCACAGATACGCAGTATTTT. Translating it yields CASYQTGDSTDTQYF.